Reported below is one TCR beta chain. Its antigen remains unknown. The data stem from a study of T cell repertoires in cytomegalovirus infection. Across the whole study: Public TCR beta signatures indicated both CMV infection and matching HLA type. Study conclusions and caveats: The cumulative frequency of public TCR beta families identified carriers of CMV plus the relevant HLA. Ex vivo responses were dominated by HLA-C-restricted CMV-specific TCR beta clonotypes.

TCRdb reprocessed the reads with MiXCR, giving one entry per CDR3 protein. Of 200,000 to 300,000 distinct CDR3 sequences in the sample, approximately 8.3% were seen once. Trimming took 6 bases from V and 1 from J; bases not matched to a gene: 5. Germline V gives CDR1 MNHNS, CDR2 SASEGT. The CDR3 sequence is 16 residues long. The sample comprised PBMCs. This TCR was sampled from a human donor in good health (CMV status not recorded). Some clones in this sample may be carry-over from other donors' samples. The rearrangement links TRBV6-1 to TRBJ2-2, with TRBD2 matching over 10 bases. The CDR3, as DNA: TGTGCCAGCAGGCGGGGACTAGCGATGAACACCGGGGAGCTGTTTTTT. It is translated as CASRRGLAMNTGELFF.